This T cell receptor beta chain was sequenced for a study of cytomegalovirus exposure and HLA in healthy donors. Across the whole study: From HLA-typed donors, an early data release held tens of millions of unique TCRs.

13 Jbeta primers and 60 Vbeta primers were used for the PCR. Clones were read by immunoSEQ multiplex PCR, and TCRdb kept only the in-frame ones, dropping some. The data show around 130,000 clones, roughly three quarters seen once. General study findings and limits: Further analysis was carried out later, and it showed several of the most significant clusters appearing linked to common viral pathogens.

The sample holds a few counts of this clone. Its antigen is currently unknown. Other DNA sequences from this sample encode an identical CDR3 as well. With V trimmed by 0 bases and J by 0 bases, 2 bases remained unmatched. Germline V gene sequence: CDR1 SGHRS, CDR2 YFSETQ. The CDR3 runs 16 residues. The TCR was taken from a woman aged 60 to 75 in good health and CMV-seronegative. The sequenced sample consisted of PBMCs. V is TRBV5-1 and J is TRBJ1-3, with TRBD1 identical over 8 bases. CDR3 sequence: CASSLVGQGSGNTIYF. The CDR3 DNA sequence: TGCGCCAGCAGCTTGGTAGGACAGGGCTCTGGAAACACCATATATTTT.